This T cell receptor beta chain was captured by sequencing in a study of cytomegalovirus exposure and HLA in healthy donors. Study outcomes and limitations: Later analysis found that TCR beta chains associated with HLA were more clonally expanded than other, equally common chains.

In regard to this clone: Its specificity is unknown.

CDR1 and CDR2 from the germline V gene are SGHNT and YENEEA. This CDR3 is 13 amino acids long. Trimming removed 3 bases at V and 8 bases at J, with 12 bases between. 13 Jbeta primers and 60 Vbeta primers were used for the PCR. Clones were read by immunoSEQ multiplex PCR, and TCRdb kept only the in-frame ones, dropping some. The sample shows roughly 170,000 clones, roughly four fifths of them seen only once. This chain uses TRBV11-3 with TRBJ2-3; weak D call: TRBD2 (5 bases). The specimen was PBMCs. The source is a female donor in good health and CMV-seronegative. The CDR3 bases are TGTGCCAGCAGCTTGGACTCAGGATCTACGCAGTATTTT. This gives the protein CASSLDSGSTQYF.